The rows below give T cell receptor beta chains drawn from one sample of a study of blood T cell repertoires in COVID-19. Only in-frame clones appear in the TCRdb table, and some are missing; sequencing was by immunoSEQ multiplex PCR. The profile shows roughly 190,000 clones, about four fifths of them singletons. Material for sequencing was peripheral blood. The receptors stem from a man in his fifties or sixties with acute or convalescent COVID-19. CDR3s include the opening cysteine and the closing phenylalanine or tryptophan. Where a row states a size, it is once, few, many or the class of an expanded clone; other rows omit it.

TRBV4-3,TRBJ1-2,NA,CASSQDFTNGYTF
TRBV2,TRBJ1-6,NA,CASSSLGRTGYAPLHF
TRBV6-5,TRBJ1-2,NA,CASSRARRGHGYTF
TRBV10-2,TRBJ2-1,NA,CASAGTGNNEQFF
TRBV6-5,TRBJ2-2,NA,CASRSSSRNTGELFF
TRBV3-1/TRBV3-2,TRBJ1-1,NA,CASSQGTGGVNTEAFF
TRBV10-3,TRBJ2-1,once,CAISDSREPEHEQFF
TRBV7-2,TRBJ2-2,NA,CASSLASGGAAGELFF
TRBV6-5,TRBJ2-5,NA,CASSYSGTRGQTQYF
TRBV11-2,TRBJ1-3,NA,CASSSWRGSGNTIYF
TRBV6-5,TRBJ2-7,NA,CASSSSRYEQYF